This TCR beta chain was sequenced for a study of human T cells and chemical hapten exposure. V was clipped by 5 bases and J by 4 bases, with 18 bases between them. The CDR3 loop spans 15 amino acids. Germline V gene sequence: CDR1 SGHAT, CDR2 FQNNGV. Study conclusions and caveats: Alopecia in the donors means their immune response may deviate from healthy people's. DPC sensitization left the count of TCRs above 1 in 1000 unchanged.

This clonotype occurred many times. Its antigen is still unknown. Time point defined: patch test 2, 6 weeks after DPC sensitization. Treatment of the sample: therapeutic diphenylcyclopropenone sensitization with weekly scalp DPC. During construction of the library, unique molecular identifiers were attached to individual cDNA molecules for quantitative, reproducible TCR counting. From the RACE reads, TCRdb called clonotypes with MiXCR, one entry per CDR3 protein. The sample holds some 150,000 distinct CDR3 sequences, approximately 12% seen once. The sequence derives from a woman in her fifties or sixties with alopecia areata. Some clones in this sample may be carry-over from other donors' samples. This chain links TRBV11-2 with TRBJ2-7, with D possibly being TRBD1 or TRBD2 (6 bases each). Sequences were derived from whole blood, sampled in connection with sensitization to the hapten diphenylcyclopropenone (DPC). The CDR3 reads CASSRLGGAAYEQYF. CDR3 in DNA: TGTGCCAGCAGCCGACTGGGGGGCGCGGCGTACGAGCAGTACTTC.